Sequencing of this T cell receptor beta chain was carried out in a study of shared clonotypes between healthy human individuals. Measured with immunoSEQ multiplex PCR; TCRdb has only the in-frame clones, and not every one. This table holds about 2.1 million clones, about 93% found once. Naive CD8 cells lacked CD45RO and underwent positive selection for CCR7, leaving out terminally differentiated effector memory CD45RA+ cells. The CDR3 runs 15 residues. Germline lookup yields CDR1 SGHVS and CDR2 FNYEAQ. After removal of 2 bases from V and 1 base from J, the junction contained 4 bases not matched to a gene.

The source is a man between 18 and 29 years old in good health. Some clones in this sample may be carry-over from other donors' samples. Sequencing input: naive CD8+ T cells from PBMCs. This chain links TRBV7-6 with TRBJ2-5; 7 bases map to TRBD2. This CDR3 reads CASSLLAEVQETQYF. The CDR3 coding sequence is TGTGCCAGCAGCTTACTAGCGGAGGTCCAAGAGACCCAGTACTTC.